A selection of T cell receptor beta chains follows, all from one sample in a study of blood T cells in healthy people across ages. TCRdb analysed the 5' RACE reads with MiXCR anew, one entry per CDR3 protein. The data hold about 1.4 million distinct CDR3 sequences, with approximately 59% observed a single time. The sequenced material came from blood. The receptors were gathered from a man aged 18 to 29 in good health. Both conserved end residues are part of each CDR3. D genes are given only for firm matches. The size of a clone is reported for some rows only, either as once, few or many, or as a class for expanded clones.

v_gene	abundance	j_gene	d_gene	CDR3aa	CDR3nt
TRBV20-1	once	TRBJ2-5	NA	CSARDFLLRETQYF	TGCAGTGCTAGAGATTTCCTACTTCGGGAGACCCAGTACTTC
TRBV6-4	NA	TRBJ2-1	NA	CASSDEIRPYNEQFF	TGTGCCAGCAGTGACGAGATTCGGCCCTACAATGAGCAGTTCTTC
TRBV6-5	NA	TRBJ2-1	TRBD2	CASSYSSGGGYNEQFF	TGTGCCAGCAGTTACTCTAGCGGGGGGGGATACAATGAGCAGTTCTTC
TRBV7-6	NA	TRBJ2-4	NA	CASSPLGGAKNIQYF	TGTGCCAGCAGCCCCCTTGGTGGTGCCAAAAACATTCAGTACTTC
TRBV18	NA	TRBJ1-2	NA	CASSGDGGPPANYGYTF	TGTGCCAGCTCAGGGGACGGAGGACCTCCAGCTAACTATGGCTACACCTTC
TRBV11-3	NA	TRBJ2-1	NA	CASSSTGPSSYNEQFF	TGTGCCAGCAGCTCCACGGGCCCCAGCTCCTACAATGAGCAGTTCTTC
TRBV6-5	NA	TRBJ2-5	TRBD2	CASTLSGRGGETQYF	TGTGCCAGCACCCTCAGCGGGAGGGGTGGGGAGACCCAGTACTTC
TRBV29-1	few	TRBJ1-2	NA	CSVDELDYGYTF	TGCAGCGTGGACGAGTTGGACTATGGCTACACCTTC
TRBV25-1	few	TRBJ2-4	TRBD1	CASSISGQVGDIQYF	TGTGCCAGCAGCATCTCCGGACAGGTGGGGGACATTCAGTACTTC
TRBV4-3	NA	TRBJ2-3	TRBD2	CASSQEGGGSTDTQYF	TGCGCCAGCAGCCAAGAAGGCGGGGGAAGCACAGATACGCAGTATTTT
TRBV12-3/TRBV12-4	NA	TRBJ1-1	NA	CASSPAGRVNTEASF	TGTGCCAGCAGCCCGGCTGGGCGCGTGAACACTGAAGCTTCCTTT
TRBV28	NA	TRBJ2-3	TRBD1	CASSPDRESTDTQYF	TGTGCCAGCAGTCCGGACAGGGAAAGCACAGATACGCAGTATTTT
TRBV25-1	NA	TRBJ1-2	NA	CASKGSGYTF	TGTGCCAGCAAAGGGTCTGGCTACACCTTC
TRBV29-1	NA	TRBJ1-2	NA	CSAGGRGSGYTF	TGCAGCGCTGGGGGCAGGGGATCTGGCTACACCTTC
TRBV27	NA	TRBJ1-2	TRBD1	CASRRDSLIANYGYTF	TGTGCCAGCAGGAGGGACAGCCTGATAGCTAACTATGGCTACACCTTC
TRBV11-2	NA	TRBJ1-2	NA	CASSLGGARGYTF	TGTGCCAGCAGCTTAGGGGGGGCTCGTGGCTACACCTTC
TRBV7-9	NA	TRBJ1-5	NA	CASSLGDGPQHF	TGTGCCAGCAGCTTGGGCGATGGGCCCCAGCATTTT
TRBV27	NA	TRBJ1-1	NA	CASSVNRVNTEAFF	TGTGCCAGCAGTGTCAACAGGGTTAACACTGAAGCTTTCTTT
TRBV4-1	few	TRBJ2-3	TRBD2	CASSQVPGGRIDTQYF	TGCGCCAGCAGCCAAGTACCGGGAGGGCGAATTGATACGCAGTATTTT
TRBV6-1	NA	TRBJ2-1	TRBD2	CASSELAGGFHEQFF	TGTGCCAGCAGTGAGTTAGCGGGAGGGTTCCATGAGCAGTTCTTC
TRBV7-9	once	TRBJ2-1	NA	CASSLAGRPVYNEQFF	TGTGCCAGCAGCTTAGCCGGACGGCCGGTCTACAATGAGCAGTTCTTC
TRBV4-3	NA	TRBJ1-6	TRBD1	CASSQRTGGYNSPLHF	TGCGCCAGCAGTCAACGGACAGGGGGATATAATTCACCCCTCCACTTT
TRBV5-1	NA	TRBJ2-3	NA	CASSLSWTADTQYF	TGCGCCAGCAGCTTGAGTTGGACCGCAGATACGCAGTATTTT
TRBV5-1	many	TRBJ1-1	NA	CASSFGANTEAFF	TGCGCCAGCAGCTTCGGAGCGAACACTGAAGCTTTCTTT
TRBV7-2	NA	TRBJ2-3	NA	CASSLPHSFSTDTQYF	TGTGCCAGCAGCCTTCCCCATTCATTTAGCACAGATACGCAGTATTTT
TRBV7-9	NA	TRBJ1-1	TRBD1	CASSRLTGDFTEAFF	TGTGCCAGCAGCCGGTTAACAGGGGATTTCACTGAAGCTTTCTTT
TRBV7-2	NA	TRBJ1-1	NA	CASSLVGQVPFANTEAFF	TGTGCCAGCAGCTTAGTCGGGCAGGTCCCATTCGCGAACACTGAAGCTTTCTTT
TRBV10-3	NA	TRBJ1-2	NA	CAISESVGRWIYGYTF	TGTGCCATCAGTGAGTCGGTCGGCAGGTGGATCTATGGCTACACCTTC
TRBV4-2	NA	TRBJ2-3	TRBD2	CASSQPSGGDMWSTDTQYF	TGTGCCAGCAGCCAGCCTAGCGGGGGTGATATGTGGAGCACAGATACGCAGTATTTT
TRBV6-2/TRBV6-3	NA	TRBJ2-7	NA	CASSYSTIGEDTYEQYF	TGTGCCAGCAGTTACTCAACTATTGGGGAGGACACCTACGAGCAGTACTTC
TRBV7-2	few	TRBJ1-2	NA	CASSQRLGRGYTF	TGTGCCAGCAGCCAAAGACTGGGACGTGGCTACACCTTC
TRBV27	NA	TRBJ2-3	TRBD2	CASSRYTSGPPDTQYF	TGTGCCAGCAGCCGCTATACTAGCGGCCCTCCAGATACGCAGTATTTT
TRBV7-2	NA	TRBJ1-2	NA	CASSLAPGLSLGGYTF	TGTGCCAGCAGCTTAGCACCGGGCCTAAGTCTGGGTGGCTACACCTTC
TRBV5-1	few	TRBJ2-4	TRBD1	CASSLWARDSLVEYF	TGCGCCAGCAGCTTGTGGGCCCGGGACAGCCTCGTGGAGTACTTC
TRBV20-1	NA	TRBJ2-4	NA	CSASQSQGNIQYF	TGCAGTGCCAGTCAAAGCCAGGGAAACATTCAGTACTTC
TRBV10-3	NA	TRBJ1-1	NA	CAIMTDVNTEAFF	TGTGCCATTATGACGGACGTGAACACTGAAGCTTTCTTT
TRBV10-3	NA	TRBJ2-1	NA	CAISESGIQFF	TGTGCCATCAGTGAGTCGGGGATTCAGTTCTTC
TRBV20-1	few	TRBJ2-7	NA	CSAREVGIYEQYF	TGCAGTGCTAGAGAGGTCGGGATCTACGAGCAGTACTTC
TRBV3-1	few	TRBJ1-2	NA	CASSQVGVGYTF	TGTGCCAGCAGCCAAGTTGGGGTCGGCTACACCTTC
TRBV6-2/TRBV6-3	NA	TRBJ2-7	TRBD2	CASSSGLAGASYEQYF	TGTGCCAGCAGTTCCGGACTAGCGGGGGCCTCCTACGAGCAGTACTTC
TRBV2	NA	TRBJ2-1	NA	CASKQLFNNEQFF	TGTGCCAGCAAACAGCTCTTTAACAATGAGCAGTTCTTC
TRBV9	many	TRBJ2-1	NA	CASSVDTASSYNEQFF	TGTGCCAGCAGCGTAGACACCGCCAGCTCCTACAATGAGCAGTTCTTC
TRBV29-1	NA	TRBJ1-1	TRBD1	CSATGRQGGTEAFF	TGCAGCGCCACGGGCAGACAGGGCGGCACTGAAGCTTTCTTT
TRBV5-1	NA	TRBJ2-1	TRBD1	CATGQGSYNEQFF	TGCGCCACTGGACAGGGGTCCTACAATGAGCAGTTCTTC
TRBV5-6	NA	TRBJ2-1	NA	CASSRVGAGTPIRGAPNNEQFF	TGTGCCAGCAGTCGTGTAGGGGCCGGGACACCTATACGGGGGGCCCCAAACAATGAGCAGTTCTTC
TRBV29-1	NA	TRBJ2-7	NA	CSVQDNPLEQYF	TGCAGCGTCCAAGACAATCCCCTGGAGCAGTACTTC
TRBV29-1	NA	TRBJ2-7	NA	CSGQGGDGEQYF	TGCAGCGGCCAAGGCGGGGATGGCGAGCAGTACTTC
TRBV20-1	NA	TRBJ1-5	TRBD1	CSAPPGQGRANQPQHF	TGCAGTGCCCCTCCTGGACAGGGAAGGGCCAATCAGCCCCAGCATTTT
TRBV20-1	NA	TRBJ2-5	NA	CSARDVGGQETQYF	TGCAGTGCTAGAGATGTGGGGGGCCAAGAGACCCAGTACTTC
TRBV6-1	few	TRBJ1-5	TRBD1	CASRRGQGIGQPQHF	TGTGCCAGCAGAAGAGGACAGGGGATAGGTCAGCCCCAGCATTTT
TRBV4-3	NA	TRBJ1-2	TRBD1	CASSQEADRVYGYTF	TGCGCCAGCAGCCAAGAAGCGGACAGGGTCTATGGCTACACCTTC
TRBV14	once	TRBJ2-7	TRBD1	CASRMTGRGIGEQYF	TGTGCCAGCAGAATGACTGGCAGGGGGATCGGCGAGCAGTACTTC
TRBV7-9	NA	TRBJ1-2	TRBD1	CASSPNRGNYGYTF	TGTGCCAGCAGCCCCAACAGGGGGAACTATGGCTACACCTTC
TRBV29-1	NA	TRBJ2-1	TRBD2	CSVLPGTSDYNEQFF	TGCAGCGTCCTACCCGGGACTAGCGACTACAATGAGCAGTTCTTC
TRBV12-3/TRBV12-4	NA	TRBJ2-5	NA	CASSSTGTAQETQYF	TGTGCCAGCAGTTCAACCGGGACGGCTCAAGAGACCCAGTACTTC
TRBV9	few	TRBJ2-5	NA	CASSVDETQYF	TGTGCCAGCAGCGTAGACGAGACCCAGTACTTC
TRBV6-1	NA	TRBJ1-1	NA	CASTPGVTEAFF	TGTGCCAGCACCCCCGGGGTCACTGAAGCTTTCTTT